What follows describes a single TCR beta chain. These data come from a study of shared T cell receptors in the human thymus. TCRdb keeps only in-frame clones here, not all; method: immunoSEQ multiplex PCR. Of roughly 710,000 clones in the sample, around 85% are singletons; the top ten hold about 0.0098%. CDR3 size: 12 residues. Germline lookup yields CDR1 SNHLY and CDR2 FYNNEI. V gave up 9 bases and J gave up 2 bases, with 10 bases separating them. The sample was also linked to a second study, of human thymus T cells. As reported in that work: Surgeons resected thymus tissue during corrective heart surgery.

The receptor comes from a girl under three years old with a congenital heart defect. The rearrangement uses TRBV2 and TRBJ2-5; possibly TRBD1 for D (5 bases). What was sequenced was thymocytes. This CDR3 reads CASGTGQETQYF. CDR3 in DNA: TGTGCCAGTGGAACAGGACAAGAGACCCAGTACTTC.